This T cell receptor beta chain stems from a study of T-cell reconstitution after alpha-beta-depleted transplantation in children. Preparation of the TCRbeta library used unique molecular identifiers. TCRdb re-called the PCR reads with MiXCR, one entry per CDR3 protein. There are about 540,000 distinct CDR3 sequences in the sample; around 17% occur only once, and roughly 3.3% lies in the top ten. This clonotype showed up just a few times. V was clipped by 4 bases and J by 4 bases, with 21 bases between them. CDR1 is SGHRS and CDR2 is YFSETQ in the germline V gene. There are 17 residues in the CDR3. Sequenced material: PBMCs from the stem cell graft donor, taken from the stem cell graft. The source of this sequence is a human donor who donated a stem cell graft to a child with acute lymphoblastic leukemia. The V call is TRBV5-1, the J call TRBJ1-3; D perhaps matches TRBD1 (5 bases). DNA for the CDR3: TGCGCCAGCAGCAGAGGAGTCGGGGCGCCGGGAGGAAACACCATATATTTT. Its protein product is CASSRGVGAPGGNTIYF.